The 28 T cell receptor beta chains in this list originate from one sample, sequenced in a study of T-cell reconstitution after alpha-beta-depleted transplantation in children. During its preparation, the TCRbeta library received unique molecular identifiers. TCRdb reprocessed the PCR reads with MiXCR, giving one entry per CDR3 protein. Of approximately 230,000 distinct CDR3 sequences in the sample, 20% to 30% were seen once. The source was PBMCs, mostly from graft donor cells, collected 360 days after TCRalphabeta/CD19-depleted stem cell transplant. The origin of the receptors is a female patient aged 2-9 years who had a stem cell transplant for congenital amegakaryocytic thrombocytopenia, so the T cells may come from the graft donor.

V is TRBV29-1 and J is TRBJ1-2; 9 bases align to TRBD1. Germline V lookup: CDR1 SQVTM, CDR2 ANQGSEA. The CDR3 spans 16 residues. J was trimmed by 2 bases and V by 3 bases; bases with no gene match: 10. The CDR3 sequence: CSVETGTGRKNYGYTF. CDR3 nucleotide sequence: TGCAGCGTTGAGACCGGGACAGGGCGCAAAAACTATGGCTACACCTTC.

The gene calls are TRBV7-2 and TRBJ2-7; D may be TRBD1 (5 bases). Trimming took off 1 base at V and 3 bases at J, with 7 bases between the two ends. Looked up from germline, CDR1 is SGHTA and CDR2 is FQGNSA. The CDR3 extends over 13 amino acids. The CDR3 reads CASSLEGFYEQYF. CDR3 nucleotides: TGTGCCAGCAGCTTAGAGGGGTTCTACGAGCAGTACTTC.

The V call is TRBV2, the J call TRBJ2-4; 7 bases align to TRBD1. Germline values: CDR1 SNHLY, CDR2 FYNNEI. J was trimmed by 2 bases and V by 4 bases; bases with no gene match: 8. This CDR3 has 16 residues. The chain's CDR3 is CASSGQGVTSKNIQYF. The CDR3 DNA sequence: TGTGCCAGCAGTGGACAGGGAGTGACATCCAAAAACATTCAGTACTTC.

The chain has TRBV7-7 and TRBJ2-5; perhaps TRBD1 as D (6 bases). The V gene lost 4 bases and the J gene lost 5 bases, with 14 bases spanning the gap. Germline V gene data show CDR1 as SSHAT and CDR2 as FNYEAQ (reference sequence). The CDR3 covers 14 residues. The CDR3 spells CASSSYLGAETQYF. The CDR3 DNA reads as TGTGCCAGCAGCTCTTACCTGGGGGCGGAGACCCAGTACTTC.

V usage is TRBV12-3 or TRBV12-4 and J usage is TRBJ2-2; possibly TRBD2 for D (5 bases). CDR3 length equals 15 residues. With 2 bases removed from V and 5 bases from J, the gap between germline ends came to 12 bases. The CDR3 spells CASSLTPGYTGELFF. In DNA form, the CDR3 reads TGTGCCAGCAGTTTAACCCCGGGGTATACCGGGGAGCTGTTTTTT.

This chain links TRBV7-9 with TRBJ2-1; the match to TRBD2 covers 8 bases. This CDR3 comprises 17 residues. The junction had 5 bases not matched to a gene; V was cut back by 1 base and J by 0 bases. Germline loops: CDR1 SEHNR, CDR2 FQNEAQ (reference sequence). The CDR3 coding sequence is TGTGCCAGCAGCTTAGACCCCAGCGGGAGCTCCTACAATGAGCAGTTCTTC. Protein: CASSLDPSGSSYNEQFF.

This clonotype was recorded many times. The J gene is TRBJ2-5, the V gene TRBV28; 14 bases match TRBD2. Germline CDR1 reads MDHEN; CDR2 reads SYDVKM. CDR3 size: 17 residues. The V segment lost 6 bases and the J segment 4 bases; nucleotides outside the gene matches: 10. CDR3 protein: CASSPYGLAGGGETQYF. The CDR3 DNA reads TGTGCCAGCAGCCCCTACGGACTAGCGGGAGGCGGAGAGACCCAGTACTTC.

The rearrangement uses TRBV11-1 and TRBJ2-3, with D perhaps given as TRBD1 or TRBD2 (5 bases each). Germline V gene sequence: CDR1 SGHAT, CDR2 FQDESV (reference sequence). CDR3 length: 16 residues. V shed 4 bases and J shed 0 bases, with 14 bases lying between them. As DNA, the CDR3 is TGTGCCAGCAGCTACCGACGGGACCCTAGCACAGATACGCAGTATTTT. This sequence encodes CASSYRRDPSTDTQYF.

The chain combines TRBV12-3 or TRBV12-4 with TRBJ1-2; possibly TRBD1 for D (6 bases). The V gene lost 8 bases and the J gene lost 6 bases, with 22 bases spanning the gap. The CDR3 is made up of 15 amino acids. This CDR3 reads CASLNAAGQSDGYTF. In nucleotides, the CDR3 is TGTGCCAGCCTTAACGCAGCCGGACAGTCGGATGGCTACACCTTC.

The chain has TRBV4-2 and TRBJ2-3; 9 nucleotides agree with TRBD2. The CDR3 totals 15 residues. V shed 7 bases, J shed 6 bases, and the junction held 11 bases outside the gene matches. Germline CDR1 LGHNA, CDR2 YNFKEQ. In DNA form, the CDR3 reads TGTGCCAGCAAATCGCGGGGGGGGCCGGGGGATACGCAGTATTTT. This sequence encodes CASKSRGGPGDTQYF.

This clonotype was found many times. The rearrangement joins TRBV4-1 to TRBJ2-7; 9 bases agree with TRBD1. The germline CDR1 and CDR2 sequences are MGHRA and YSYEKL. Trimming took 1 base from V and 2 from J; bases not matched to a gene: 6. The length of the CDR3 is 16 residues. CDR3 loop: CASSQGWTGAPYEQYF. CDR3 sequence (DNA): TGCGCCAGCAGCCAAGGATGGACAGGGGCTCCCTACGAGCAGTACTTC.

This sequence joins TRBV12-3 or TRBV12-4 and TRBJ2-5, with D possibly matching TRBD2 (6 bases). Trimming shortened V by 7 bases and J by 5 bases, and 17 bases separated the two germline ends. The CDR3 consists of 14 residues. The CDR3 loop reads CASTLSGPGETQYF. CDR3 DNA sequence: TGTGCCAGCACCCTTAGCGGCCCCGGGGAGACCCAGTACTTC.

There are a few counts of this clonotype. V usage is TRBV12-3 or TRBV12-4 and J usage is TRBJ1-1; D is uncertain. The CDR3 runs 13 residues. Trimming removed 4 bases at V and 0 bases at J, with 6 bases between. In DNA form, the CDR3 reads TGTGCCAGCAGTTGGAGGATGAACACTGAAGCTTTCTTT. Amino acids: CASSWRMNTEAFF.

The CDR3 DNA reads TGCGCCAGCAGCACCAGCGGGGCTATGAACACTGAAGCTTTCTTT. Its translation is CASSTSGAMNTEAFF. The rearrangement uses TRBV5-1 and TRBJ1-1; TRBD1 might be the D (5 bases). CDR3 length: 15 residues. The germline V gene encodes CDR1 SGHRS and CDR2 YFSETQ. V gave up 4 bases and J gave up 0 bases, with 13 bases separating them.

Notes on this clonotype: With a much larger clone just one base away, this may be a read error. The CDR3 ends on some other residue instead of the conserved phenylalanine or tryptophan, so this is likely a read error. The chain carries TRBV12-3 or TRBV12-4 and TRBJ1-2; possible D gene TRBD1, 5 bases. Trimming removed 2 bases at V and 6 bases at J, with 13 bases between. The CDR3 contains 14 residues. CDR3 in amino acids: CASSLNPGSHGYTL. As DNA, the CDR3 is TGTGCCAGCAGTTTAAATCCAGGGTCTCATGGCTACACCTTA.

The V gene is TRBV4-1, the J gene TRBJ2-7; no firm D call. CDR1 and CDR2 (germline): MGHRA, YSYEKL. The CDR3 sequence is 15 residues long. Trimming stripped 1 base from V and 0 bases from J, with 10 bases between. Written as DNA, the CDR3 is TGCGCCAGCAGCCAAGGTTTGGAAAGCTCCTACGAGCAGTACTTC. Its translation is CASSQGLESSYEQYF.

The genes are TRBV20-1 and TRBJ1-6; TRBD1 matches at 8 bases. There are 13 residues in the CDR3. Germline CDR1 is DFQATT and CDR2 is SNEGSKA (reference sequence). The ends lost 5 bases at V and 14 bases at J; junction bases unmatched: 11. CDR3 nucleotide sequence: TGCAGTGCTGCGGACAGGGCCCTGGGGGCCCTCCACTTT. It is translated as CSAADRALGALHF.

This clonotype occurred a few times. The chain couples TRBV4-1 to TRBJ2-5, with unresolved D. Germline V gene data show CDR1 as MGHRA and CDR2 as YSYEKL. The V end lost 0 bases, the J end lost 5 bases, and 19 bases lay between the germline ends. The CDR3 totals 17 residues. The CDR3 region is CASSQDLLPLTAETQYF. The CDR3 DNA reads TGCGCCAGCAGCCAAGATTTGCTTCCCTTAACAGCGGAGACCCAGTACTTC.

This clonotype was recorded many times. The CDR3 sequence is CASSFRNEQFF. The CDR3 region has the DNA TGTGCCAGCAGCTTTCGCAATGAGCAGTTCTTC. The V and J genes are TRBV5-6 and TRBJ2-1; D gene unclear. The CDR3 extends over 11 amino acids. The germline gives CDR1 SGHDT, CDR2 YYEEEE. The V end was cut by 2 bases, the J end by 6 bases, with 3 bases between.

The V gene is TRBV3-1, the J gene TRBJ2-7; no reliable D call. The CDR3 sequence is 18 residues long. Per the germline V gene, CDR1 is LGHDT and CDR2 is YNNKEL (reference sequence). V was pared by 2 bases and J by 4 bases, with 24 bases between. The CDR3 loop reads CASSQMARAKLKNYEQYF. Here the CDR3 DNA reads TGTGCCAGCAGCCAAATGGCAAGGGCGAAGTTAAAAAATTACGAGCAGTACTTC.

The chain has TRBV4-3 and TRBJ2-3; no clear D. Germline assignment: CDR1 LGHNA and CDR2 YSLEER. V lost 4 bases, J lost 0 bases, and 8 bases lay in between. CDR3 length: 14 amino acids. In DNA form, the CDR3 reads TGCGCCAGCAGCCCCCAGCCTAGCACAGATACGCAGTATTTT. This translates into CASSPQPSTDTQYF.

The rearrangement links TRBV10-3 to TRBJ2-1; D is unresolved. The CDR3 consists of 13 residues. Trimming pared 3 bases from V and 3 bases from J, leaving 6 bases between. CDR1 and CDR2 from the germline V gene are ENHRY and SYGVKD. In nucleotides, the CDR3 is TGTGCCATCAGTGACTTGTACTACAATGAGCAGTTCTTC. Its translation is CAISDLYYNEQFF.

This clonotype showed up just once. The CDR3 bases are TGTGCCAGCAGCTTGGCCGGTGAGCGGGAAGCAGATACGCAGTATTTT. Protein: CASSLAGEREADTQYF. J is TRBJ2-3 and V is TRBV5-4; TRBD2 matches 7 bases. V was clipped by 0 bases and J by 4 bases; unmatched bases: 8. Per the germline V gene, CDR1 is SGHNT and CDR2 is YYREEE (reference sequence). There are 16 residues in the CDR3. The whole variable domain, remainder taken from reference TRBV5-4 and TRBJ2-3, is ETGVTQSPTHLIKTRGQQVTLRCSSQSGHNTVSWYQQALGQGPQFIFQYYREEENGRGNFPPRFSGLQFPNYSSELNVNALELDDSALYLCASSLAGEREADTQYFGPGTRLTVL.

The chain links TRBV28 to TRBJ2-6; TRBD1 might be the D (6 bases). V was pared by 3 bases and J by 3 bases, with 9 bases between. This CDR3 is built from 15 residues. Germline lookup yields CDR1 MDHEN and CDR2 SYDVKM. The CDR3 nucleotides are TGTGCCAGCAGTTTTCCAGGGGTTGGGGCCAACGTCCTGACTTTC. Amino acid sequence: CASSFPGVGANVLTF. Complete variable domain (other parts from reference TRBV28 and TRBJ2-6): DVKVTQSSRYLVKRTGEKVFLECVQDMDHENMFWYRQDPGLGLRLIYFSYDVKMKEKGDIPEGYSVSREKKERFSLILESASTNQTSMYLCASSFPGVGANVLTFGAGSRLTVL.

This clonotype was seen just once. The junction departs from germline at one end; a sequencing error may be responsible. This rearrangement joins TRBV12-3 or TRBV12-4 to TRBJ1-1; 9 bases fit TRBD1. This CDR3 comprises 14 residues. The CDR3 DNA follows: TGTGCCTGCAGTTTGCGGACAGGGGACACTGAAGCTTTCTTT. Its translation: CACSLRTGDTEAFF.

The V gene is TRBV7-2, the J gene TRBJ2-3; 7 bases line up with TRBD1. V was pared by 5 bases and J by 7 bases, with 6 bases of the junction left unmatched. Per the germline V gene, CDR1 is SGHTA and CDR2 is FQGNSA. CDR3 length equals 13 residues. In DNA form, the CDR3 reads TGTGCCAGCAGCATTGGGGACAGACATACGCAGTATTTT. The encoded protein is CASSIGDRHTQYF.

This clonotype was detected only a few times. In nucleotides, the CDR3 is TGTGCCAGCAGCGTAGGGCAGGGACGCTCCTACGAGCAGTACTTC. It yields the protein CASSVGQGRSYEQYF. V is TRBV9 and J is TRBJ2-7; D may correspond to TRBD1 or TRBD2 (5 bases each). Germline CDR1 and CDR2: SGDLS and YYNGEE. CDR3 length: 15 residues. With 0 bases removed from V and 0 bases from J, the gap between germline ends came to 10 bases.

This clonotype was counted at least ten times. V is TRBV10-3 and J is TRBJ2-3, with D possibly being TRBD2 (6 bases). V lost 5 bases and J 2 bases, leaving 14 bases between the germline ends. The CDR3 spans 15 residues. Looked up from germline, CDR1 is ENHRY and CDR2 is SYGVKD. The CDR3 region is CAISPTGESTDTQYF. The CDR3 bases are TGTGCCATCAGTCCAACGGGGGAATCCACAGATACGCAGTATTTT.